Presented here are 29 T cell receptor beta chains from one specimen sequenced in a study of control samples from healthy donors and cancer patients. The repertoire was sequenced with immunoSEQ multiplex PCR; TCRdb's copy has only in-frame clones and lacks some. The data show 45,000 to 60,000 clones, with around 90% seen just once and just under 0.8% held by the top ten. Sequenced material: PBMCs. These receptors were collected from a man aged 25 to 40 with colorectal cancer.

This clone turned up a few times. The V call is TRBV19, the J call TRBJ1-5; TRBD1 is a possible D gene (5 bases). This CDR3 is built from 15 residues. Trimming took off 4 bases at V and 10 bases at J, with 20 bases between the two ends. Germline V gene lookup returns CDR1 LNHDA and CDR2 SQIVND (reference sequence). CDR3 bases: TGTGCCAGTAGTAACACGGGCAGGGAGTATCCACCCCAGCATTTT. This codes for CASSNTGREYPPQHF.

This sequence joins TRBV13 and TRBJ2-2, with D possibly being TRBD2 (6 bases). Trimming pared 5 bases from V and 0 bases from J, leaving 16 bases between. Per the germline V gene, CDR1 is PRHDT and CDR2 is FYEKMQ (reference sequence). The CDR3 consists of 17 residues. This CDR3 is CASSEAGRASNTGELFF. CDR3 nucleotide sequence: TGTGCCAGCAGCGAGGCGGGAAGGGCTTCGAACACCGGGGAGCTGTTTTTT.

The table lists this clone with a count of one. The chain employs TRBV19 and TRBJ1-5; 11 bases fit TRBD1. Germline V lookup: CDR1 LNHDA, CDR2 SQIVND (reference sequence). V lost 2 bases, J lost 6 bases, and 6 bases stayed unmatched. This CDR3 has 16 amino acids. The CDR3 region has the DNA TGTGCCAGTAGTATAAACGGACAGGGGGCAGGTCAGCCCCAGCATTTT. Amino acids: CASSINGQGAGQPQHF.

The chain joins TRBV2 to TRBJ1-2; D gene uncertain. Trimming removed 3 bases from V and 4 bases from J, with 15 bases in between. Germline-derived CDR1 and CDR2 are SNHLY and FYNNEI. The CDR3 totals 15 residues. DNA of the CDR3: TGTGCCAGCAGTGAGACTCTTTACGCGGTCTATGGCTACACCTTC. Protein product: CASSETLYAVYGYTF.

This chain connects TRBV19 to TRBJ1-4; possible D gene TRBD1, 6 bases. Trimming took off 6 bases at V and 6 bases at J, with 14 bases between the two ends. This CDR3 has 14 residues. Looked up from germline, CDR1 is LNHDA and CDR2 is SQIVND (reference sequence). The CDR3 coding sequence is TGTGCCAGTAGAATGGGGGGGCGCGATGAAAAACTGTTTTTT. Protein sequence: CASRMGGRDEKLFF.

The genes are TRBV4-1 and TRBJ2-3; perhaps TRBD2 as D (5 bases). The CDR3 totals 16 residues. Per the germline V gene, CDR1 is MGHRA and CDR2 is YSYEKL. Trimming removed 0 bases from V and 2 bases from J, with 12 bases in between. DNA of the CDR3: TGCGCCAGCAGCCAAGATCACTCGGGGAACACAGATACGCAGTATTTT. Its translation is CASSQDHSGNTDTQYF.

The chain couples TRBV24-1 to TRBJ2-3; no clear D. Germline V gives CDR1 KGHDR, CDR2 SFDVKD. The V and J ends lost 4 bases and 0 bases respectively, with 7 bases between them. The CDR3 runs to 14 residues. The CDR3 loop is CATSDPTSTDTQYF. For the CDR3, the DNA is TGTGCCACCAGTGACCCCACTAGCACAGATACGCAGTATTTT.

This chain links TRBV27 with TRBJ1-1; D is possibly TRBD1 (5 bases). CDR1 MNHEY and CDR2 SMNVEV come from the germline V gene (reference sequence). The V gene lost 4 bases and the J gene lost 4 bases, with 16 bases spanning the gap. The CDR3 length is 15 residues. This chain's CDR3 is CASSSKRNRITEAFF. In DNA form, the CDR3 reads TGTGCCAGCAGTTCTAAAAGAAACAGGATCACTGAAGCTTTCTTT.

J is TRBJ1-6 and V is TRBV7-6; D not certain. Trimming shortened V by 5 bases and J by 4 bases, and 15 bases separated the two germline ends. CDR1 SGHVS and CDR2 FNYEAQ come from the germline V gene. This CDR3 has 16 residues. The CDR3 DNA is TGTGCCAGCAGCCAGGACTCGGGAGGTTATAATTCACCCCTCCACTTT. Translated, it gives CASSQDSGGYNSPLHF. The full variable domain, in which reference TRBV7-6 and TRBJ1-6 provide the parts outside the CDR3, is GAGVSQSPRYKVTKRGQDVALRCDPISGHVSLYWYRQALGQGPEFLTYFNYEAQQDKSGLPNDRFSAERPEGSISTLTIQRTEQRDSAMYRCASSQDSGGYNSPLHFGNGTRLTVT.

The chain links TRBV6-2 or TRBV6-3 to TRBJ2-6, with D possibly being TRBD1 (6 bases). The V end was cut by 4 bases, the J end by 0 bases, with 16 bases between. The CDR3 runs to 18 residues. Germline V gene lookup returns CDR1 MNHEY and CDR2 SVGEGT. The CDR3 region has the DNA TGTGCCAGCAGTTCCACCTGGACAGCGTCCTCTGGGGCCAACGTCCTGACTTTC. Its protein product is CASSSTWTASSGANVLTF.

In DNA form, the CDR3 reads TGTGCCTGGAGTAAGGGACTAGCCAAATACAATGAGCAGTTCTTC. Protein: CAWSKGLAKYNEQFF. The chain couples TRBV30 to TRBJ2-1; 9 bases match TRBD2. Germline V gives CDR1 GTSNPN, CDR2 SVGIG (reference sequence). The CDR3 is 15 amino acids. Losses at the gene ends were 2 bases for V and 4 bases for J; bases not matched to a gene: 6.

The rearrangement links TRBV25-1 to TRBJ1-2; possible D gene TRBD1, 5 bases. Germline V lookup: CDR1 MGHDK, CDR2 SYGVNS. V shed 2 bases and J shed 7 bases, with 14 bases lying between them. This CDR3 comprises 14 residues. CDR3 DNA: TGTGCCAGCAGTGAACAGGGACGGGGGTTTGGCTACACCTTC. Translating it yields CASSEQGRGFGYTF.

The CDR3 DNA sequence: TGTGCCAGCAGCCCCTCTTGGGGGTCCTACGAGCAGTACTTC. Translated, it gives CASSPSWGSYEQYF. The chain links TRBV7-2 to TRBJ2-7; D assignment may be TRBD1 or TRBD2 (5 bases each). The germline V and J ends were trimmed by 5 bases and 1 base, with 12 bases remaining between them. The CDR3 contains 14 residues. Per germline, CDR1 SGHTA and CDR2 FQGNSA. Combining the CDR3 with reference TRBV7-2 and TRBJ2-7 gives the whole variable domain GAGVSQSPSNKVTEKGKDVELRCDPISGHTALYWYRQSLGQGLEFLIYFQGNSAPDKSGLPSDRFSAERTGGSVSTLTIQRTQQEDSAVYLCASSPSWGSYEQYFGPGTRLTVT.

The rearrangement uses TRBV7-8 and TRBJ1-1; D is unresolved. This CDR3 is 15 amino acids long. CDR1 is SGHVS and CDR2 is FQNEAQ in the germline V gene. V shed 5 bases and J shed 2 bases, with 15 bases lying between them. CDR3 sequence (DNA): TGTGCCAGCAGCACAGCCGGGCAGGCAAACACTGAAGCTTTCTTT. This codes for CASSTAGQANTEAFF. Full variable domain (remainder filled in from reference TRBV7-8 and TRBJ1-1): GAGVSQSPRYKVAKRGQDVALRCDPISGHVSLFWYQQALGQGPEFLTYFQNEAQLDKSGLPSDRFFAERPEGSVSTLKIQRTQQEDSAVYLCASSTAGQANTEAFFGQGTRLTVV.

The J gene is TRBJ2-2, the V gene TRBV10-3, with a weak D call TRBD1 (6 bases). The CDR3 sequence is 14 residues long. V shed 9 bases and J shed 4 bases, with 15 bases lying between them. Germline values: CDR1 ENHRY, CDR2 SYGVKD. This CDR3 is CAIFQGQGTGELFF. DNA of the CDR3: TGTGCCATTTTTCAGGGGCAGGGCACCGGGGAGCTGTTTTTT.

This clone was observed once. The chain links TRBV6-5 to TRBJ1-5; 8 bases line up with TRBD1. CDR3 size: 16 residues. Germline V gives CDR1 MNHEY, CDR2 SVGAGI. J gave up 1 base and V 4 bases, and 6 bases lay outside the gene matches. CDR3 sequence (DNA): TGTGCCAGCAGTTCACGACAGGGGAGAAGCAATCAGCCCCAGCATTTT. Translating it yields CASSSRQGRSNQPQHF.

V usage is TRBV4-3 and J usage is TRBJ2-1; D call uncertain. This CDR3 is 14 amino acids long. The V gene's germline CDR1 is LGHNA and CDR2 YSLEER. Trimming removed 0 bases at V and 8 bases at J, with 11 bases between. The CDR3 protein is CASSQDEPPHEQFF. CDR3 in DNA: TGCGCCAGCAGCCAAGACGAACCCCCCCATGAGCAGTTCTTC.

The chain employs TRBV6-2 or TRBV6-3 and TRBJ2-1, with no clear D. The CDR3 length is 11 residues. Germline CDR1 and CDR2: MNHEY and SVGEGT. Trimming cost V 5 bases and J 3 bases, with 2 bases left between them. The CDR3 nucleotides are TGTGCCAGCAGTCTCTACAATGAGCAGTTCTTC. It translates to CASSLYNEQFF.

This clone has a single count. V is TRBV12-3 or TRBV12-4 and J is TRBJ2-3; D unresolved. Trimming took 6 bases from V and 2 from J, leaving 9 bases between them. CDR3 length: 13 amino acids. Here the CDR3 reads CASRSHLTDTQYF. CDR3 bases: TGTGCCAGCAGATCCCACCTCACAGATACGCAGTATTTT.

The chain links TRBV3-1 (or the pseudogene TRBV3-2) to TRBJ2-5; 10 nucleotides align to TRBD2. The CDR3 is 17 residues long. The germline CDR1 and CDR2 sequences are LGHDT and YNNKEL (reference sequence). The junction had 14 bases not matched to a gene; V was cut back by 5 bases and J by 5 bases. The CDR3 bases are TGTGCCAGCAGCTCTCAATCAGCACTAGCGGGGAGGGAGACCCAGTACTTC. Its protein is CASSSQSALAGRETQYF.

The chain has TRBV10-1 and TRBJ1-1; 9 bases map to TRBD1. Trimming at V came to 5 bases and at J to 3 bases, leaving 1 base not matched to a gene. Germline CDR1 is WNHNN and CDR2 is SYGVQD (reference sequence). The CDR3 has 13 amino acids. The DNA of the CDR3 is TGCGCCAGCAGTCGACAGGGGGACACTGAAGCTTTCTTT. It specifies CASSRQGDTEAFF.

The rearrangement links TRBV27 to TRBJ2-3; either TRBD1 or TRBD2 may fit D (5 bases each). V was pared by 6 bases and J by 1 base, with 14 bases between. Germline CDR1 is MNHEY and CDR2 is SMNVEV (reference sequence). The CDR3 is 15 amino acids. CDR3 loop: CASSLTGLGTDTQYF. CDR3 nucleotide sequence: TGTGCCAGCAGCCTTACAGGACTTGGCACAGATACGCAGTATTTT.

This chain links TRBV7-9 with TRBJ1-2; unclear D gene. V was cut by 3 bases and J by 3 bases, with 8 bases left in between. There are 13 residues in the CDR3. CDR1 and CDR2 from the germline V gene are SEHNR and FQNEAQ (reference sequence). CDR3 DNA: TGTGCCAGCAGCTTGTCGTTGGACTATGGCTACACCTTC. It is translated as CASSLSLDYGYTF.

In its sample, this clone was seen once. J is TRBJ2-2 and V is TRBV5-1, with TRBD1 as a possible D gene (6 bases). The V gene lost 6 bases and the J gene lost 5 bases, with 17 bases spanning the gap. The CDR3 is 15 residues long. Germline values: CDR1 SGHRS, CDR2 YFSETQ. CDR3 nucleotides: TGCGCCAGCACCGATGGACAGATGGTGACCGGGGAGCTGTTTTTT. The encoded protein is CASTDGQMVTGELFF.

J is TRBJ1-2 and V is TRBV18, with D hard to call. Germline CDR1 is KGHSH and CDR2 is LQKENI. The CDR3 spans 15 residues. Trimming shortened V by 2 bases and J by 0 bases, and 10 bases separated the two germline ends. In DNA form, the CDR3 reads TGTGCCAGCTCACCAGAACAATCAACTAACTATGGCTACACCTTC. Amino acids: CASSPEQSTNYGYTF.

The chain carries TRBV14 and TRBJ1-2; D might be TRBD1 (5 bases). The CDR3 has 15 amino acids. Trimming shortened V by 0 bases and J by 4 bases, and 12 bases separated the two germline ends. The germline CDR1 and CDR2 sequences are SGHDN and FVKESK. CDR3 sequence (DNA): TGTGCCAGCAGCCAAGATGGGGACGCGAGCTATGGCTACACCTTC. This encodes CASSQDGDASYGYTF. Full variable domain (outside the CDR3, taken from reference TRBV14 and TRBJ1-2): EAGVTQFPSHSVIEKGQTVTLRCDPISGHDNLYWYRRVMGKEIKFLLHFVKESKQDESGMPNNRFLAERTGGTYSTLKVQPAELEDSGVYFCASSQDGDASYGYTFGSGTRLTVV.

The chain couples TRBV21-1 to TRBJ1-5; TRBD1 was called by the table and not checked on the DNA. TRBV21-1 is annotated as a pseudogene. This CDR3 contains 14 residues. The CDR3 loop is CANLTGTPDQPQHF. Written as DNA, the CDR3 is TGTGCCAACCTGACCGGGACACCTGATCAGCCCCAGCATTTT.

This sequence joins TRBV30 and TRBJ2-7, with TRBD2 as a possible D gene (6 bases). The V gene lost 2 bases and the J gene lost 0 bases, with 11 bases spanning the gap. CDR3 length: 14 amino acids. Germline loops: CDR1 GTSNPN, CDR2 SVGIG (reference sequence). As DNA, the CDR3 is TGTGCCTGGAGTAAGGGAGGAGACTCCTACGAGCAGTACGTC. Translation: CAWSKGGDSYEQYV.

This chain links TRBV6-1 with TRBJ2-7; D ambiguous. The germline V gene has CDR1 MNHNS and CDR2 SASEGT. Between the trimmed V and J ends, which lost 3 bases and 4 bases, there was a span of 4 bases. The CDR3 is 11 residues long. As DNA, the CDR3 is TGTGCCAGCAGTGAGAGGTACGAGCAGTACTTC. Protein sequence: CASSERYEQYF.